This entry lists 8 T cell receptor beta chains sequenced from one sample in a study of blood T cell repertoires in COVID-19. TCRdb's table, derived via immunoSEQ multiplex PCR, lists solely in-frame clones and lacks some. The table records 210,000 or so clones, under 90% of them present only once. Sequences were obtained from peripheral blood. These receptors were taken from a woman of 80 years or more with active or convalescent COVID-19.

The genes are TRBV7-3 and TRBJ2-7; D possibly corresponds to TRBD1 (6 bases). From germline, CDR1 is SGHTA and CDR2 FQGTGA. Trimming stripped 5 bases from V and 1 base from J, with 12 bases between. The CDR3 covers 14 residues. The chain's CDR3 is CASSRFRGSYEQYF. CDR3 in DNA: TGTGCCAGCAGCCGATTCAGGGGATCCTACGAGCAGTACTTC. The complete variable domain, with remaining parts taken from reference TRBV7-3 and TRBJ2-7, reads GAGVSQTPSNKVTEKGKYVELRCDPISGHTALYWYRQSLGQGPEFLIYFQGTGAADDSGLPNDRFFAVRPEGSVSTLKIQRTERGDSAVYLCASSRFRGSYEQYFGPGTRLTVT.

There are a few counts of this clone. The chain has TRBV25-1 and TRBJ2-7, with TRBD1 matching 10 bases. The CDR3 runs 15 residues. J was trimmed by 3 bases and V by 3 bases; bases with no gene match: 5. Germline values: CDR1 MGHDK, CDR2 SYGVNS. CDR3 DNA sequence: TGTGCCAGCAGTGATATGGACAGGGGGAACTACGAGCAGTACTTC. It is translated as CASSDMDRGNYEQYF.

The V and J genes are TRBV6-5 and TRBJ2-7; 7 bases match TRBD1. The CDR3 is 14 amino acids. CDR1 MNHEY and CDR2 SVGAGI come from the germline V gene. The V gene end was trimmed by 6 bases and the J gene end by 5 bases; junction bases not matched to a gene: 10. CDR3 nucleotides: TGTGCCAGCAGGGACAGGTACGGGTCGAACGAGCAGTACTTC. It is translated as CASRDRYGSNEQYF.

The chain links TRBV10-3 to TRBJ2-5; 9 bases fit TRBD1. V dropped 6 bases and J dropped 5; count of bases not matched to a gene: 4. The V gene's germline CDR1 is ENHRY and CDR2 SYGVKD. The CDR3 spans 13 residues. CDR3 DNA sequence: TGTGCCATCAGGGACAGGGGAGGTGAGACCCAGTACTTC. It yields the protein CAIRDRGGETQYF.

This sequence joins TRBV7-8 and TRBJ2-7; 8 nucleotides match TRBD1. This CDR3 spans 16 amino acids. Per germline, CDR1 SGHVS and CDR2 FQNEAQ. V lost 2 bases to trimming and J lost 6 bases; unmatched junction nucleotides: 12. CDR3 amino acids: CASSLPTGTGYAEQYF. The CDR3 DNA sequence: TGTGCCAGCAGCTTACCCACCGGGACAGGATACGCCGAGCAGTACTTC. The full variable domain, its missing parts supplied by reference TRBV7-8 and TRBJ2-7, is GAGVSQSPRYKVAKRGQDVALRCDPISGHVSLFWYQQALGQGPEFLTYFQNEAQLDKSGLPSDRFFAERPEGSVSTLKIQRTQQEDSAVYLCASSLPTGTGYAEQYFGPGTRLTVT.

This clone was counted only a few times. CDR3 protein: CASSSRESGANVLTF. The CDR3 DNA follows: TGCGCCAGCAGCTCGAGGGAGTCCGGGGCCAACGTCCTGACTTTC. V and J are TRBV5-1 and TRBJ2-6; D is possibly TRBD2 (5 bases). This CDR3 has 15 residues. V lost 3 bases and J 4 bases, leaving 11 bases between the germline ends. Germline-derived CDR1 and CDR2 are SGHRS and YFSETQ.

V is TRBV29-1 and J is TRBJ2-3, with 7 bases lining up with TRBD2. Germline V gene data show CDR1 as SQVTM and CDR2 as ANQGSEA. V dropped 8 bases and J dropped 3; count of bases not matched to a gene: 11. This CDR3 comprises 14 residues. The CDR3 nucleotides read TGCAGCCACCCGGGGAGCGGGACGACAGATACGCAGTATTTT. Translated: CSHPGSGTTDTQYF.

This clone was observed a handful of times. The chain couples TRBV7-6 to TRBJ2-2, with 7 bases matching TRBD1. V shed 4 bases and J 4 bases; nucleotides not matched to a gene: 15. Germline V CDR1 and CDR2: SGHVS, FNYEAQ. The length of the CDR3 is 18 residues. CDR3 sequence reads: CASSSLHYEGAPTGELFF. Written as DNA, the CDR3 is TGTGCCAGCAGCTCGCTCCATTATGAGGGGGCGCCCACCGGGGAGCTGTTTTTT. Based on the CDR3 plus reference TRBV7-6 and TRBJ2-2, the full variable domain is GAGVSQSPRYKVTKRGQDVALRCDPISGHVSLYWYRQALGQGPEFLTYFNYEAQQDKSGLPNDRFSAERPEGSISTLTIQRTEQRDSAMYRCASSSLHYEGAPTGELFFGEGSRLTVL.